What follows are 26 T cell receptor beta chains derived from one specimen sequenced in a study of shared clonotypes between healthy human individuals. The table came from immunoSEQ multiplex PCR; TCRdb's copy has only in-frame clones and leaves some out. The sample includes 2,500,000 or so clones, approximately 90% of them seen just once. The specimen was naive CD4+ T cells from PBMCs. Noted subset: CD45RA+ positively selected. All receptors come from a man younger than 35 in good health. Some clones in this sample may be carry-over from other donors' samples.

This clone has only one observation. The rearrangement joins TRBV28 to TRBJ2-2; D tentatively reads TRBD1 or TRBD2 (5 bases each). Germline V gives CDR1 MDHEN, CDR2 SYDVKM. V lost 6 bases, J lost 10 bases, and 18 bases lay in between. This CDR3 has 14 amino acids. Here the CDR3 DNA reads TGTGCCAGCAGGGTGGGACCGGCAAGGGAGGAGCTGTTTTTT. It yields the protein CASRVGPAREELFF.

This chain uses TRBV5-4 with TRBJ1-3, with unresolved D. Trimming removed 1 base at V and 0 bases at J, with 8 bases between. Germline values: CDR1 SGHNT, CDR2 YYREEE (reference sequence). CDR3 length: 15 amino acids. CDR3 DNA sequence: TGTGCCAGCAGCTTGAACGCGGTCTCTGGAAACACCATATATTTT. This sequence encodes CASSLNAVSGNTIYF.

The rearrangement links TRBV4-2 to TRBJ2-7, with D uncertain. In germline, CDR1 is LGHNA, CDR2 YNFKEQ. The length of the CDR3 is 12 residues. The V gene lost 4 bases and the J gene lost 1 base, with 5 bases spanning the gap. The DNA of the CDR3 is TGTGCCAGCAGCCTCAGTTCCTACGAGCAGTACTTC. Its protein is CASSLSSYEQYF.

This chain connects TRBV6-6 to TRBJ2-1, with D maybe TRBD1 (7 bases). V was cut by 2 bases and J by 0 bases, with 11 bases left in between. Per germline, CDR1 MNHNY and CDR2 SVGAGI (reference sequence). The CDR3 contains 16 residues. In DNA form, the CDR3 reads TGTGCCAGCAGTTACGGGGGGACAGTCTCCTACAATGAGCAGTTCTTC. Its translation is CASSYGGTVSYNEQFF.

The J gene is TRBJ2-1, the V gene TRBV27; the D gene is possibly TRBD2 (6 bases). V gave up 6 bases and J gave up 10 bases, with 16 bases separating them. This CDR3 contains 13 residues. Germline CDR1 reads MNHEY; CDR2 reads SMNVEV (reference sequence). The CDR3, as DNA: TGTGCCAGCAGGTTACTAGCATTAAGGGAGCAGTTCTTC. It yields the protein CASRLLALREQFF.

V is TRBV10-2 and J is TRBJ2-7, with 13 bases aligning to TRBD2. Germline assignment: CDR1 WSHSY and CDR2 SAAADI. The CDR3 is 14 amino acids. The V and J ends lost 5 bases and 6 bases, in that order; junction bases with no gene match: 4. CDR3 region: CASSPRTSGSEQYF. CDR3 DNA: TGCGCCAGCAGTCCTAGGACTAGCGGGAGCGAGCAGTACTTC.

The chain couples TRBV25-1 to TRBJ2-7; TRBD1 is a possible D gene (5 bases). Per germline, CDR1 MGHDK and CDR2 SYGVNS. V shed 1 base and J shed 4 bases, with 11 bases lying between them. The CDR3 is made up of 14 amino acids. The CDR3, as DNA: TGTGCCAGCAGTGAATCCCCGGACACGTACGAGCAGTACTTC. It encodes CASSESPDTYEQYF.

The chain links TRBV29-1 to TRBJ2-1; 7 bases are a match to TRBD2. Germline lookup yields CDR1 SQVTM and CDR2 ANQGSEA. This CDR3 contains 13 residues. Trimming took 3 bases from V and 9 from J; bases not matched to a gene: 8. Here the CDR3 reads CSVDGLAESEQFF. In nucleotides, the CDR3 is TGCAGCGTTGACGGTCTAGCGGAGAGTGAGCAGTTCTTC.

V and J are TRBV19 and TRBJ1-2; D gene unclear. This CDR3 comprises 14 residues. V dropped 5 bases and J dropped 1 base, with 11 bases sitting between them. Germline values: CDR1 LNHDA, CDR2 SQIVND (reference sequence). The CDR3 here is CASSQQMVNYGYTF. DNA for the CDR3: TGTGCCAGTAGTCAACAGATGGTTAACTATGGCTACACCTTC.

Note on this clone: Additional DNA sequences in this sample encode the identical CDR3. The V gene is TRBV11-2, the J gene TRBJ2-5; no firm D call. This CDR3 is 12 amino acids long. Germline V gene sequence: CDR1 SGHAT, CDR2 FQNNGV. Trimming removed 5 bases at V and 5 bases at J, with 9 bases between. The CDR3 DNA reads as TGTGCCAGCAGCCCCCTCCGCGAGACCCAGTACTTC. This translates into CASSPLRETQYF.

V gene TRBV7-8 combines with J gene TRBJ2-1; possible D gene TRBD1, 6 bases. CDR1 SGHVS and CDR2 FQNEAQ come from the germline V gene. The V end lost 7 bases, the J end lost 1 base, and 11 bases lay between the germline ends. This CDR3 is built from 14 residues. In nucleotides, the CDR3 is TGTGCCAGCATTTCAGGGGCGTCCTACAATGAGCAGTTCTTC. Amino acids: CASISGASYNEQFF.

V is TRBV4-1 and J is TRBJ1-1; 10 bases are a match to TRBD1. Trimming at V came to 5 bases and at J to 0 bases, leaving 6 bases not matched to a gene. The CDR3 length is 16 residues. CDR1 and CDR2 from the germline V gene are MGHRA and YSYEKL. CDR3 residues: CASSAIGQGVNTEAFF. CDR3 bases: TGCGCCAGCAGCGCGATTGGACAGGGGGTGAACACTGAAGCTTTCTTT.

The chain couples TRBV28 to TRBJ1-2; no firm D call. The germline CDR1 and CDR2 sequences are MDHEN and SYDVKM. Deletions cut 6 bases from V and 1 base from J, with 9 bases between. The CDR3 is 13 amino acids. CDR3 loop: CASSTLYNYGYTF. CDR3 nucleotides: TGTGCCAGCAGCACACTTTATAACTATGGCTACACCTTC.

As to this clone: At the DNA level, this CDR3 is encoded by other sequences in the same sample as well. This chain links TRBV20-1 with TRBJ2-1; no clear D gene. V lost 5 bases, J lost 6 bases, and 5 bases lay in between. Germline CDR1 DFQATT, CDR2 SNEGSKA (reference sequence). There are 10 residues in the CDR3. The CDR3 region is CSASSNEQFF. In DNA form, the CDR3 reads TGCAGTGCTTCAAGCAATGAGCAGTTCTTC.

The rearrangement joins TRBV5-6 to TRBJ2-1; D uncertain. The CDR3 consists of 13 residues. Trimming cost V 5 bases and J 10 bases, with 16 bases left between them. Germline V CDR1 and CDR2: SGHDT, YYEEEE. The CDR3 coding sequence is TGTGCCAGCAGTCATAGACTCCGAGAGGAGCAGTTCTTC. Its protein product is CASSHRLREEQFF.

The genes are TRBV9 and TRBJ1-2; possibly TRBD1 for D (5 bases). This CDR3 contains 15 residues. Germline CDR1 is SGDLS and CDR2 is YYNGEE. V shed 3 bases and J shed 0 bases, with 12 bases lying between them. CDR3 sequence (DNA): TGTGCCAGCAGCGCCAGACAGCTAACTAACTATGGCTACACCTTC. Translating gives CASSARQLTNYGYTF.

The rearrangement joins TRBV7-3 to TRBJ2-3, with D hard to call. V was clipped by 8 bases and J by 2 bases, with 5 bases between them. The CDR3 contains 11 residues. Germline CDR1 is SGHTA and CDR2 is FQGTGA. CDR3 residues: CASGNTDTQYF. The CDR3 nucleotides read TGTGCCAGCGGCAACACAGATACGCAGTATTTT. The full variable domain, completed using reference TRBV7-3 and TRBJ2-3, is GAGVSQTPSNKVTEKGKYVELRCDPISGHTALYWYRQSLGQGPEFLIYFQGTGAADDSGLPNDRFFAVRPEGSVSTLKIQRTERGDSAVYLCASGNTDTQYFGPGTRLTVL.

V and J are TRBV4-1 and TRBJ2-2; 13 positions match TRBD2. The CDR3 extends over 18 amino acids. CDR1 is MGHRA and CDR2 is YSYEKL in the germline V gene. V shed 1 base, J shed 4 bases, and the junction held 6 bases outside the gene matches. Here the CDR3 reads CASSQGGLAGDATGELFF. The CDR3 DNA is TGCGCCAGCAGCCAAGGTGGACTAGCGGGAGATGCCACCGGGGAGCTGTTTTTT.

This rearrangement joins TRBV6-1 to TRBJ2-1; a possible D gene is TRBD2 (5 bases). V was cut by 3 bases and J by 5 bases, with 11 bases left in between. The CDR3 is 14 amino acids. Germline CDR1 and CDR2: MNHNS and SASEGT. This CDR3 reads CASSEFGVHNEQFF. Written as DNA, the CDR3 is TGTGCCAGCAGTGAGTTCGGGGTCCACAATGAGCAGTTCTTC.

The genes are TRBV7-7 and TRBJ2-3; the D is unclear. Germline values: CDR1 SSHAT, CDR2 FNYEAQ (reference sequence). CDR3 size: 14 residues. Trimming pared 5 bases from V and 3 bases from J, leaving 12 bases between. The CDR3 region is CASSLTEWTDTQYF. In nucleotides, the CDR3 is TGTGCCAGCAGCCTCACCGAGTGGACAGATACGCAGTATTTT.

This chain connects TRBV7-9 to TRBJ2-3; maybe TRBD2 (6 bases). This CDR3 comprises 17 residues. V lost 4 bases and J 0 bases, leaving 17 bases between the germline ends. Germline V lookup: CDR1 SEHNR, CDR2 FQNEAQ (reference sequence). Here the CDR3 reads CASSWLATNPSTDTQYF. The CDR3 DNA sequence: TGTGCCAGCAGCTGGCTAGCGACTAACCCGAGCACAGATACGCAGTATTTT.

This clone was seen only a few times. The gene calls are TRBV21-1 and TRBJ1-1; the DNA was not used to check the table's D call, TRBD1. TRBV21-1 represents a pseudogene. The CDR3 spans 15 residues. CDR3 DNA: TGTGCCAGCAGGCCCTATGTGGACAGAGACACTGAAGCTTTCTTT. It specifies CASRPYVDRDTEAFF.

V is TRBV18 and J is TRBJ1-1, with 7 bases aligning to TRBD1. The CDR3 consists of 18 residues. The junction had 11 bases not matched to a gene; V was cut back by 0 bases and J by 1 base. Germline V gives CDR1 KGHSH, CDR2 LQKENI. The CDR3 region is CASSPPGRGSFGNTEAFF. As DNA, the CDR3 is TGTGCCAGCTCACCACCCGGCAGGGGGTCCTTCGGGAACACTGAAGCTTTCTTT. The whole variable domain, remainder taken from reference TRBV18 and TRBJ1-1, is NAGVMQNPRHLVRRRGQEARLRCSPMKGHSHVYWYRQLPEEGLKFMVYLQKENIIDESGMPKERFSAEFPKEGPSILRIQQVVRGDSAAYFCASSPPGRGSFGNTEAFFGQGTRLTVV.

The table lists this clone with a count of one. This chain connects TRBV28 to TRBJ1-1; no definite D call. Germline CDR1 MDHEN, CDR2 SYDVKM. Trimming removed 2 bases at V and 10 bases at J, with 14 bases between. The CDR3 runs 13 residues. CDR3 loop: CASSLPGGYGAFF. The CDR3 DNA follows: TGTGCCAGCAGTTTACCGGGAGGCTATGGAGCTTTCTTT.

This rearrangement joins TRBV9 to TRBJ1-1, with D possibly TRBD1 on 5 matching bases. Trimming took off 4 bases at V and 4 bases at J, with 20 bases between the two ends. Germline CDR1 reads SGDLS; CDR2 reads YYNGEE. The CDR3 length is 16 residues. The CDR3 spells CASSPRGSNRGTEAFF. The DNA of the CDR3 is TGTGCCAGCAGCCCTAGAGGGTCTAATAGGGGCACTGAAGCTTTCTTT.

In the case of this clone: Other nucleotide sequences from this sample produce the same CDR3. This chain uses TRBV5-6 with TRBJ2-2, with D hard to call. V shed 0 bases and J shed 4 bases, with 4 bases lying between them. Germline V gene data show CDR1 as SGHDT and CDR2 as YYEEEE. This CDR3 has 13 amino acids. The CDR3 DNA follows: TGTGCCAGCAGCTTGGGCCTCACCGGGGAGCTGTTTTTT. Residues: CASSLGLTGELFF.